The subject of this entry is one T cell receptor (beta chain). The antigen this receptor binds is unknown. Per-base quality was not reported, and no clone a single base away is much larger than it. Trimming removed 6 bases from V and 4 bases from J, leaving 10 bases between the germline ends. Its CDR3 holds 12 amino acids, cysteine through phenylalanine. Only the CDR3 DNA is retained, 36 bases long and in frame from the first base. The germline V gene provides CDR1 MNHEY and CDR2 SVGAGI. Donors were roughly 40 systemically healthy Caucasian individuals from Russia aged roughly 6 to 90 years. Around 10 milliliters of peripheral blood were drawn from each donor into EDTA-treated Vacutainer tubes. Ficoll-Paque density-gradient centrifugation was used to isolate PBMCs, with at least 6.5 million per sample. Total RNA, at least 5 micrograms per sample, was extracted from PBMCs with Trizol reagent. For every donor, an aliquot of PBMCs went through flow cytometry to measure the percentages of naive CD45RAhigh/CD27high T cells.

This sample stems from a study of blood T cells in healthy people across ages (dated by TCRdb to between 2015 and 2016). With respect to the entire study: Template switching captured roughly one uniquely barcoded TCR beta cDNA molecule per two T cells in model experiments. Four age groups were formed from the donors: young (average approximately 15 years), middle-aged (more than 35), aged (more than 55) and long-lived (around 80). Two additional independent replicas of 1 million unique cDNA reads from the same blood draw were analyzed for two donors (one aged 18 to 30 and one aged 80 or older). To avoid experimental bias, donors of different ages were randomly spread across the sequencing lanes. Age-related changes in TCR beta repertoire diversity were measured in the study by deep sequencing normalized with unique cDNA molecular identifiers.

The library was obtained by 5' RACE. This sample was sequenced with an Illumina HiSeq 2500. A second PCR of roughly 7 to 11 cycles was performed with a sample-barcoded 5' primer and a J-beta primer mix. A template-switch 5' adaptor carrying 12 random nucleotides introduced a unique molecular identifier onto each TCR beta cDNA molecule. Each sample yielded at least 2.5 million CDR3-containing paired-end reads. First-strand cDNA synthesis was performed from all RNA using the Mint cDNA synthesis kit, with priming by a TRBC-specific oligonucleotide. All cDNA was treated with uracil-DNA glycosylase and then went through a first 18-cycle PCR with the universal primers M1SS and BC2_uni_R. For the original study's pipeline: For normalization, 1 million high-quality reads, each with a distinct molecular identifier, were randomly selected from each sample. Reads with shared molecular identifiers were discarded instead of being binned into consensus sequences. MiTCR, with a Q25 quality threshold and the strictest error-elimination algorithm, was used for CDR3 identification, clonotype clustering and error correction. Lower-bound total TCR beta diversity was estimated with a nonparametric unseen species model using Euler transformation. The public reads were run again by TCRdb, first through fastp at Q25 and then through MiXCR, and only productive beta chains were kept. Rows are unified per CDR3 protein, each entry keeping the most common DNA and genes. V and J calls and clone size were set by TCRdb, not the authors. Within this sample are fewer than 1,000,000 distinct CDR3 sequences, with about half of them counted one time only. The ten largest clones add up to 15% to 20% of the sample.

The research as a whole found: Estimates of total diversity based on one million sequenced T cells were considered lower bounds and underestimates. Compared with the aged group, the long-lived group had more naive CD4+ T cells, fewer expanded clones and increased TCR diversity, a pattern suggesting age selection. Bulk unsorted PBMC profiling prevented conclusive comparison of naive and antigen-experienced compartments. Observed TCR beta diversity per million T cells fell roughly linearly with age, and a significant reduction was already apparent by age about 38. The CMV infection status of donors was not known, potentially confounding age-related changes in expanded clonotypes. Observed TCR beta diversity correlated strongly with the percentage of naive T cells measured by flow cytometry.

The receptor chain draws on TRBV6-5 and TRBJ2-7; no D gene can be assigned with confidence. Sequencing was done on a sample of blood. This TCR was recovered from an older man in good health. The CDR3 region reads CASSSTRYEQYF. At the DNA level, the sequence is TGTGCCAGCAGCTCCACCCGATACGAGCAGTACTTC.